Sequencing of this T cell receptor (beta chain) was carried out in a study of monozygotic twins with inflammatory bowel disease. Whole-study findings and limits: TCRbeta inverse Simpson diversity was decreased in IBD patients versus healthy co-twins.

TCRdb reanalyzed the 5' RACE reads and collapses them to one entry per CDR3 protein, without DNA. The sample has under 200,000 distinct CDR3 sequences; the top ten hold over 2.5%. Collection of a roughly 2.3 ml blood sample took place per donor. Unfractionated whole blood yielded total RNA, and T cells were not sorted. Details on this clonotype: The antigen is not known.

This CDR3 spans 15 amino acids. Germline CDR1 reads SGHRS; CDR2 reads YFSETQ. Sequencing used blood. The chain couples TRBV5-1 to TRBJ2-2; TCRdb returns TRBD2, unconfirmable since there is no DNA. This sequence was found in a human donor with ulcerative colitis or Crohn's disease, or a healthy co-twin of an affected twin (not recorded which). This chain's CDR3 is CASSWTSPNTGELFF.